This T cell receptor beta chain derives from a study of T cell responses to AZD1222 COVID-19 vaccine. Losses at the gene ends were 7 bases for V and 0 bases for J; bases not matched to a gene: 6. This CDR3 has 17 residues. Per germline, CDR1 SNHLY and CDR2 FYNNEI. Comment on this clone: Its antigen is unidentified.

Sequencing was performed with immunoSEQ multiplex PCR; in TCRdb, only in-frame clones are kept and a portion is missing. Seen here are fewer than 250,000 clones, roughly 91% observed once, and the top ten hold over 0.95%. Study conclusions and caveats: After the peak T cell response, and only then, were repertoires sampled. Reportedly, nearly half the spike-specific TCRs target unmutated variant regions. Receipt of two AZD1222 doses was followed by a rise in Spike-specific TCR breadth and depth. Donors were mostly white British, more females; clonal diversity possibly underestimated.

The specimen was peripheral blood, collected on day 0 of MenACWY control vaccination. The sequence was collected from an adult in good health. The rearrangement joins TRBV2 to TRBJ1-6; 10 bases line up with TRBD1. The CDR3 DNA reads as TGTGCCAGCACGGGGACAGGGGCGAGCTCCTATAATTCACCCCTCCACTTT. It yields the protein CASTGTGASSYNSPLHF.